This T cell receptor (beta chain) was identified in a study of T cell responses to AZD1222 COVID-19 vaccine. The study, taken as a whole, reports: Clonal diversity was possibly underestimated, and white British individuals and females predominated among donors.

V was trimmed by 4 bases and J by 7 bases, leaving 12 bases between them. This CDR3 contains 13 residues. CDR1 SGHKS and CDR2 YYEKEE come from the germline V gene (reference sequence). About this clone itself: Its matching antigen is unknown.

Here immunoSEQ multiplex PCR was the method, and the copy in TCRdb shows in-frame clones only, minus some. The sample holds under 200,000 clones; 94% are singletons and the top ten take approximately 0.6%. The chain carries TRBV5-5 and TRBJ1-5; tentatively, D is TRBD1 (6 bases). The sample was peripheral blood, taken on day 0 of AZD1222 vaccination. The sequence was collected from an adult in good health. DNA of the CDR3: TGTGCCAGCAGCGGCCTAGGGGGACAGCCCCAGCATTTT. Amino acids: CASSGLGGQPQHF.